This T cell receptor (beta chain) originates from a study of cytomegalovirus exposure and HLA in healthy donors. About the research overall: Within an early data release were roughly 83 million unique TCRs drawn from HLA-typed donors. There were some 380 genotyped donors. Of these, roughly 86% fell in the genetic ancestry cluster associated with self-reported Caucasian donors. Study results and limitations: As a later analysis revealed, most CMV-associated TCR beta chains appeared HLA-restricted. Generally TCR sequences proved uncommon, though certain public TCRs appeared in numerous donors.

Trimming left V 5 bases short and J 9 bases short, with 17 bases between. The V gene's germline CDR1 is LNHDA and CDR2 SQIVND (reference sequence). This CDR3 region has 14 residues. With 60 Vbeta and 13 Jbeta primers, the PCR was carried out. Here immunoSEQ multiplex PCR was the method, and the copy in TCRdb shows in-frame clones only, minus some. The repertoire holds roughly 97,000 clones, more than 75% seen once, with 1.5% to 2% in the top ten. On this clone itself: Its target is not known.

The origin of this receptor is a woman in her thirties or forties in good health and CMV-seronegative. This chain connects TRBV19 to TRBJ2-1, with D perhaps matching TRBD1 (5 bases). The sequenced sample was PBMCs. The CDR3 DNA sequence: TGTGCCAGTAGTTCGCGTTCAGGGTTGGGTGAGCAGTTCTTC. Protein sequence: CASSSRSGLGEQFF. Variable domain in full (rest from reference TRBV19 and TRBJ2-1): DGGITQSPKYLFRKEGQNVTLSCEQNLNHDAMYWYRQDPGQGLRLIYYSQIVNDFQKGDIAEGYSVSREKKESFPLTVTSAQKNPTAFYLCASSSRSGLGEQFFGPGTRLTVL.